The 28 T cell receptor beta chains below all came from one sample that was sequenced in a study of shared clonotypes between healthy human individuals. Positive CCR7 selection of CD45RO-negative cells yielded the naive CD8 cells, and terminally differentiated effector memory CD45RA+ cells were excluded. Assay: immunoSEQ multiplex PCR; the TCRdb copy retains only in-frame clones and omits some. The sample has approximately 2,200,000 clones; just over 90% are singletons. Sample: naive CD8+ T cells from PBMCs. Every receptor here comes from a young man in good health. Some clones in this sample may be carry-over from other donors' samples.

CDR3 in DNA: TGTGCCACCAGCCCCCCTCGGTCACAGAACTATGGCTACACCTTC. Translating it yields CATSPPRSQNYGYTF. J is TRBJ1-2 and V is TRBV15; D gene uncertain. The CDR3 contains 15 residues. Between the trimmed V and J ends, which lost 5 bases and 2 bases, there was a span of 15 bases. Germline V lookup: CDR1 LNHNV, CDR2 YYDKDF (reference sequence).

In its sample, this clone was seen a few times. The genes are TRBV25-1 and TRBJ2-4; D might be TRBD1 or TRBD2, each matching 5 bases. This CDR3 region has 14 residues. Per germline, CDR1 MGHDK and CDR2 SYGVNS. Trimming left V 4 bases short and J 9 bases short, with 16 bases between. This CDR3 is CASSAMGRAGIQYF. CDR3 nucleotide sequence: TGTGCCAGCAGTGCGATGGGCAGGGCGGGCATTCAGTACTTC.

The rearrangement uses TRBV7-2 and TRBJ2-5, with TRBD2 as a possible D gene (6 bases). Trimming cost V 0 bases and J 5 bases, with 16 bases left between them. Germline lookup yields CDR1 SGHTA and CDR2 FQGNSA. CDR3 length: 16 amino acids. The CDR3 coding sequence is TGTGCCAGCAGCTTAGCCAGGCGGGGTTTTCGGGAGACCCAGTACTTC. This translates into CASSLARRGFRETQYF.

The chain has TRBV14 and TRBJ2-7; D might be TRBD2 (6 bases). Looked up from germline, CDR1 is SGHDN and CDR2 is FVKESK. The CDR3 has 15 residues. Trimming took 1 base from V and 0 from J, leaving 10 bases between them. The CDR3 sequence: CASSQGRDLSYEQYF. CDR3 in DNA: TGTGCCAGCAGCCAAGGGAGGGACCTCTCCTACGAGCAGTACTTC.

Details on this clone: One end of the junction does not line up with germline, which may come from a read error. The rearrangement joins TRBV7-9 to TRBJ2-5; TRBD1 aligns across 7 bases. CDR1 SEHNR and CDR2 FQNEAQ come from the germline V gene (reference sequence). CDR3 length: 13 amino acids. The CDR3 protein is CASRLGGYETQYF. CDR3 coding DNA: TGTGCCAGCAGGTTAGGGGGCTATGAGACCCAGTACTTC. Looking up the rest from reference TRBV7-9 and TRBJ2-5 gives the full variable domain: DTGVSQNPRHKITKRGQNVTFRCDPISEHNRLYWYRQTLGQGPEFLTYFQNEAQLEKSRLLSDRFSAERPKGSFSTLEIQRTEQGDSAMYLCASRLGGYETQYFGPGTRLLVL.

This chain uses TRBV5-1 with TRBJ1-2; no clear D gene. Germline loops: CDR1 SGHRS, CDR2 YFSETQ. V dropped 4 bases and J dropped 2 bases, with 15 bases sitting between them. The CDR3 spans 15 residues. The CDR3 DNA reads as TGCGCCAGCAGCCCCCGGGGAGGGATAAACTATGGCTACACCTTC. Protein sequence: CASSPRGGINYGYTF.

The rearrangement joins TRBV30 to TRBJ2-1; TRBD2 might be the D (6 bases). CDR3 length equals 14 residues. Germline V lookup: CDR1 GTSNPN, CDR2 SVGIG (reference sequence). The V end was cut by 5 bases, the J end by 0 bases, with 11 bases between. In DNA, the CDR3 is TGTGCCTGGTGGGACTCTAGCTCCTACAATGAGCAGTTCTTC. Protein product: CAWWDSSSYNEQFF.

J is TRBJ2-7 and V is TRBV7-8; 10 bases map to TRBD2. The germline V gene has CDR1 SGHVS and CDR2 FQNEAQ. V gave up 5 bases and J gave up 0 bases; unmatched junction bases: 10. The CDR3 totals 17 residues. This CDR3 is CASSATPGTSVSYEQYF. CDR3 DNA: TGTGCCAGCAGCGCGACCCCCGGGACTAGCGTCTCCTACGAGCAGTACTTC.

V usage is TRBV27 and J usage is TRBJ2-3; D may match TRBD1 or TRBD2 (5 bases each). The V and J ends lost 0 bases and 5 bases respectively, with 15 bases between them. The CDR3 length is 16 residues. Germline CDR1 reads MNHEY; CDR2 reads SMNVEV (reference sequence). The CDR3 bases are TGTGCCAGCAGTTTATCATCTACACCGGGACGAGATACGCAGTATTTT. It yields the protein CASSLSSTPGRDTQYF.

This clone was counted once. The rearrangement uses TRBV11-2 and TRBJ2-1, with 9 nucleotides matching TRBD2. CDR1 is SGHAT, CDR2 FQNNGV, per germline. V dropped 3 bases and J dropped 1; count of bases not matched to a gene: 4. The CDR3 contains 16 residues. CDR3 bases: TGTGCCAGCAGCTTTCCTGGACTAGCGTCCTACAATGAGCAGTTCTTC. Translating it yields CASSFPGLASYNEQFF. The entire variable domain, with the rest obtained from reference TRBV11-2 and TRBJ2-1, is as follows: EAGVAQSPRYKIIEKRQSVAFWCNPISGHATLYWYQQILGQGPKLLIQFQNNGVVDDSQLPKDRFSAERLKGVDSTLKIQPAKLEDSAVYLCASSFPGLASYNEQFFGPGTRLTVL.

This clone was detected only once. The chain is built from TRBV29-1 and TRBJ2-2; D gene ambiguous. This CDR3 comprises 13 residues. Trimming removed 6 bases from V and 4 bases from J, with 12 bases in between. The germline V gene has CDR1 SQVTM and CDR2 ANQGSEA. The CDR3 bases are TGCAGCGTGGGCGCCCGGGTCACCGGGGAGCTGTTTTTT. Translating it yields CSVGARVTGELFF.

The chain uses TRBV7-9 and TRBJ1-1, with a weak D call TRBD1 (5 bases). Trimming shortened V by 3 bases and J by 10 bases, and 18 bases separated the two germline ends. Germline V gene data show CDR1 as SEHNR and CDR2 as FQNEAQ (reference sequence). The CDR3 has 14 residues. This CDR3 reads CASSFGRVGAGAFF. In DNA form, the CDR3 reads TGTGCCAGCAGCTTCGGCAGGGTGGGTGCTGGAGCTTTCTTT.

This chain connects TRBV7-8 to TRBJ1-2; 7 positions match TRBD1. Trimming at V came to 4 bases and at J to 1 base, leaving 3 bases not matched to a gene. Germline loops: CDR1 SGHVS, CDR2 FQNEAQ. CDR3 length: 14 residues. DNA for the CDR3: TGTGCCAGCAGCTCGACAGGGAGTAACTATGGCTACACCTTC. Translating it yields CASSSTGSNYGYTF.

This chain uses TRBV28 with TRBJ2-7; D is unclear. Trimming left V 3 bases short and J 2 bases short, with 8 bases between. Germline values: CDR1 MDHEN, CDR2 SYDVKM. The CDR3 is 13 residues long. The CDR3: CASSFQFTYEQYF. CDR3 nucleotides: TGTGCCAGCAGTTTTCAGTTTACCTACGAGCAGTACTTC.

The genes are TRBV9 and TRBJ2-1, with 11 bases matching TRBD2. The trim removed 2 bases at V and 0 bases at J, leaving 7 bases unmatched. The CDR3 consists of 18 residues. Germline CDR1 and CDR2: SGDLS and YYNGEE. The CDR3 loop reads CASSVNLAGGLSYNEQFF. CDR3 coding DNA: TGTGCCAGCAGCGTCAATCTAGCGGGAGGCCTCTCCTACAATGAGCAGTTCTTC. Full variable domain (missing parts from reference TRBV9 and TRBJ2-1): DSGVTQTPKHLITATGQRVTLRCSPRSGDLSVYWYQQSLDQGLQFLIQYYNGEERAKGNILERFSAQQFPDLHSELNLSSLELGDSALYFCASSVNLAGGLSYNEQFFGPGTRLTVL.

V and J are TRBV5-8 and TRBJ1-5; 7 bases fit TRBD1. The CDR3 runs 15 residues. CDR1 is SGHTS and CDR2 is YDEGEE in the germline V gene. V lost 2 bases and J lost 5; bases outside the gene matches: 7. This CDR3 is CASSFVWTGDQPQHF. As DNA, the CDR3 is TGTGCCAGCAGCTTTGTATGGACAGGTGATCAGCCCCAGCATTTT.

The gene calls are TRBV29-1 and TRBJ2-7; weak D call: TRBD2 (6 bases). Germline V lookup: CDR1 SQVTM, CDR2 ANQGSEA. Trimming removed 5 bases at V and 5 bases at J, with 16 bases between. CDR3 size: 13 residues. The CDR3 reads CSVPGSGLHEQYF. The DNA for the CDR3 is TGCAGCGTTCCGGGGAGCGGGCTCCACGAGCAGTACTTC.

Notes on this clone: Other DNA sequences of this sample code for an identical CDR3. This sequence joins TRBV28 and TRBJ2-7; the D is unclear. The CDR3 length is 13 residues. Trimming stripped 2 bases from V and 2 bases from J, with 7 bases between. Germline V lookup: CDR1 MDHEN, CDR2 SYDVKM. The CDR3 is CASSLRTPYEQYF. As DNA, the CDR3 is TGTGCCAGCAGTTTACGGACCCCCTACGAGCAGTACTTC.

The chain combines TRBV7-9 with TRBJ2-7; TRBD2 aligns across 9 bases. The CDR3 has 13 residues. Trimming at V came to 3 bases and at J to 9 bases, leaving 6 bases not matched to a gene. Per germline, CDR1 SEHNR and CDR2 FQNEAQ (reference sequence). The CDR3 DNA follows: TGTGCCAGCAGCTTTGGCGGGAGGGAGGGGCAGTACTTC. Its protein product is CASSFGGREGQYF. Filled out from reference TRBV7-9 and TRBJ2-7, the complete variable domain reads DTGVSQNPRHKITKRGQNVTFRCDPISEHNRLYWYRQTLGQGPEFLTYFQNEAQLEKSRLLSDRFSAERPKGSFSTLEIQRTEQGDSAMYLCASSFGGREGQYFGPGTRLTVT.

This chain uses TRBV2 with TRBJ1-3; a weak D match, TRBD1 (6 bases). Germline V gives CDR1 SNHLY, CDR2 FYNNEI. The CDR3 has 13 residues. Trimming removed 7 bases from V and 6 bases from J, with 13 bases in between. CDR3 residues: CASTGGHENTIYF. CDR3 DNA: TGTGCCAGCACGGGGGGGCACGAAAACACCATATATTTT.

The V and J genes are TRBV7-7 and TRBJ2-5; D is uncertain. CDR1 and CDR2 from the germline V gene are SSHAT and FNYEAQ (reference sequence). Trimming stripped 3 bases from V and 5 bases from J, with 16 bases between. The CDR3 is 15 amino acids. Here the CDR3 reads CASSFPAPTRETQYF. CDR3 DNA sequence: TGTGCCAGCAGCTTCCCGGCCCCTACCAGGGAGACCCAGTACTTC.

The chain joins TRBV27 to TRBJ2-7; TRBD1 matches 7 bases. V lost 5 bases, J lost 5 bases, and 15 bases stayed unmatched. The CDR3 runs to 16 residues. Germline V gene lookup returns CDR1 MNHEY and CDR2 SMNVEV (reference sequence). The CDR3 reads CASSPSTGIVVHEQYF. CDR3 DNA sequence: TGTGCCAGCAGTCCTTCGACAGGGATCGTCGTCCACGAGCAGTACTTC.

This rearrangement joins TRBV6-4 to TRBJ2-7, with 11 nucleotides matching TRBD2. V lost 2 bases to trimming and J lost 9 bases; unmatched junction nucleotides: 15. The CDR3 covers 17 residues. The germline V gene encodes CDR1 MRHNA and CDR2 SNTAGT. The CDR3: CASSDPELAGGWASQYF. DNA for the CDR3: TGTGCCAGCAGTGACCCCGAGCTAGCGGGGGGCTGGGCGTCGCAGTACTTC.

V gene TRBV5-1 combines with J gene TRBJ1-1, with 8 bases aligning to TRBD1. Unmatched junction bases numbered 12, after V lost 4 bases and J lost 1 base. Germline V CDR1 and CDR2: SGHRS, YFSETQ. The CDR3 extends over 17 amino acids. CDR3 in amino acids: CASSRGQGRVRNTEAFF. The CDR3 coding sequence is TGCGCCAGCAGCCGCGGACAGGGAAGAGTAAGGAACACTGAAGCTTTCTTT.

As to this clone: The sample carries other DNA sequences with the same CDR3. The chain recombines TRBV5-5 with TRBJ2-7; D might be TRBD2 (6 bases). This CDR3 region has 14 residues. Germline CDR1 and CDR2: SGHKS and YYEKEE (reference sequence). Trimming stripped 0 bases from V and 0 bases from J, with 7 bases between. CDR3 coding DNA: TGTGCCAGCAGCTTGGCCGGGGGCTCCTACGAGCAGTACTTC. This gives the protein CASSLAGGSYEQYF. Full variable domain (outside the CDR3, taken from reference TRBV5-5 and TRBJ2-7): DAGVTQSPTHLIKTRGQQVTLRCSPISGHKSVSWYQQVLGQGPQFIFQYYEKEERGRGNFPDRFSARQFPNYSSELNVNALLLGDSALYLCASSLAGGSYEQYFGPGTRLTVT.

This sequence joins TRBV6-4 and TRBJ2-1, with D tentatively TRBD2 (5 bases). The germline V gene has CDR1 MRHNA and CDR2 SNTAGT. The V and J ends lost 2 bases and 6 bases respectively, with 11 bases between them. This CDR3 is built from 14 residues. CDR3 protein: CASSDRGNINEQFF. CDR3 sequence (DNA): TGTGCCAGCAGTGACCGGGGTAATATCAATGAGCAGTTCTTC.

The V call is TRBV13, the J call TRBJ1-1; D is uncertain. This CDR3 has 17 residues. Germline-derived CDR1 and CDR2 are PRHDT and FYEKMQ (reference sequence). Trimming removed 4 bases at V and 1 base at J, with 19 bases between. The CDR3 loop reads CASSSQMERRRNTEAFF. The CDR3 DNA is TGTGCCAGCAGCTCCCAAATGGAGCGACGGCGGAACACTGAAGCTTTCTTT.

The rearrangement links TRBV21-1 to TRBJ1-2. TRBV21-1 is termed a pseudogene. There are 13 residues in the CDR3. The CDR3 nucleotides are TGTGCCAGCAGCAAAGCTTGGCGTACTGGCTACACCTTC. This sequence encodes CASSKAWRTGYTF.